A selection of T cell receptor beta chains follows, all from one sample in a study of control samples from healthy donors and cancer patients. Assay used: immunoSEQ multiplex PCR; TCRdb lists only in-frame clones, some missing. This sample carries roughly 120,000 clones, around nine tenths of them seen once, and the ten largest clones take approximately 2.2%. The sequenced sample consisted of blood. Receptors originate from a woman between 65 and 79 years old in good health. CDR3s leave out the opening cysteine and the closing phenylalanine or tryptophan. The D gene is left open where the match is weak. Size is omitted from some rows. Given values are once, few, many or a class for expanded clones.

ASSPDRAATEAF,TRBV18,NA,TRBD1
ASSTTGSSYNEQF,TRBV9,NA,TRBD1
ASSVHRAAGTDTQY,TRBV9,NA,NA
ASSPTDRGAAEAF,TRBV5-1,NA,TRBD1
ASSLLGGENEQF,TRBV5-1,NA,NA
ASSVWTEPGANVLT,TRBV9,NA,NA
SVKGRAGGYNEQF,TRBV29-1,few,TRBD2
ASSPRGAGTEAF,TRBV4-1,NA,NA
ASSQDQTALVYT,TRBV4-1,once,NA
ASSGGSSYNEQF,TRBV6-2/TRBV6-3,NA,TRBD2
ASSFPSGGLGADTQY,TRBV5-6,NA,TRBD2
ASSSDGTDTQY,TRBV12-3/TRBV12-4,NA,NA
ASSKIGGNYGYT,TRBV27,NA,NA
ASSQGSYNEQF,TRBV3-1/TRBV3-2,NA,NA
ATSVGRGAFDEQY,TRBV6-5,NA,NA
ASSQARGYT,TRBV4-1,NA,NA
SVGRGGAGTEAF,TRBV29-1,NA,TRBD1
ASSLWTSGSYNEQF,TRBV5-1,NA,TRBD2